This T cell receptor beta chain derives from a study of blood T cells in healthy people across ages. General study findings and limits: Naive CD4+ cell counts and diversity both ran higher in long-lived than in aged donors. Possibly confounding the expanded clonotype changes was the fact that donor CMV status was unknown.

The length of the CDR3 is 15 residues. With V trimmed by 4 bases and J by 2 bases, 6 bases remained unmatched. Looked up from germline, CDR1 is SGHRS and CDR2 is YFSETQ. PCR was performed a second time for about 7 to 11 cycles using a sample-barcoded 5' primer and a J-beta primer mix. TCRdb recomputed calls from the 5' RACE reads with MiXCR, one row per CDR3 protein. The profile covers about 1.1 million distinct CDR3 sequences, with about two fifths appearing a single time and under 15% taken by the ten largest. As to this clonotype: Its antigen remains unidentified.

Sequencing was done on a sample of blood. This TCR came from a man aged 18 to 29 in good health. The rearrangement links TRBV5-1 to TRBJ2-7; 10 bases line up with TRBD1. The DNA for the CDR3 is TGCGCCAGCAGCCTTAGGACAGGGGGAACCTACGAGCAGTACTTC. Its protein is CASSLRTGGTYEQYF.